The 9 T cell receptor beta chains given below trace back to one sample, sequenced in a study of T-cell memory formation after mild COVID-19. TCRdb independently ran MiXCR on the 5' RACE reads; one entry per CDR3 protein. The sample carries about half a million distinct CDR3 sequences, 15% to 20% recorded once. The sequenced sample was PBMCs or a T cell subset sorted from them (not recorded which). The receptors originated from an adult woman who had mild COVID-19 (a few samples of this study predate the infection). Cell type and time point are not known.

There are a few counts of this clonotype. The chain uses TRBV6-5 and TRBJ1-6; unclear D gene. The CDR3 is made up of 16 amino acids. CDR1 and CDR2 (germline): MNHEY, SVGAGI. V was trimmed by 0 bases and J by 7 bases, leaving 13 bases between them. DNA of the CDR3: TGTGCCAGCAGTTACTCGTTTAAGGGAACCAATTCACCCCTCCACTTT. This encodes CASSYSFKGTNSPLHF.

This clonotype was picked up a small number of times. The V gene is TRBV15, the J gene TRBJ1-5; D is ambiguous. Per germline, CDR1 LNHNV and CDR2 YYDKDF (reference sequence). Deletions cut 5 bases from V and 3 bases from J, with 20 bases between. The CDR3 is 17 residues long. CDR3 bases: TGTGCCACCAGCCCCGATGGGCGGATTAGCGACAATCAGCCCCAGCATTTT. Protein: CATSPDGRISDNQPQHF.

V and J are TRBV6-5 and TRBJ1-2; possible D gene TRBD1, 6 bases. The germline V gene has CDR1 MNHEY and CDR2 SVGAGI. V lost 5 bases to trimming and J lost 7 bases, with 11 bases between them. The CDR3 has 12 amino acids. CDR3 amino acids: CASSAQGSGYTF. The CDR3 DNA follows: TGTGCCAGCAGTGCACAGGGCTCTGGCTACACCTTC.

This clonotype was counted only a few times. The chain recombines TRBV4-3 with TRBJ2-7, with 9 bases aligning to TRBD1. The V gene's germline CDR1 is LGHNA and CDR2 YSLEER. V shed 3 bases, J shed 5 bases, and the junction held 8 bases outside the gene matches. The CDR3 runs 15 residues. DNA for the CDR3: TGCGCCAGCAGCCACCTTCGGGACAGGGTTAACGAGCAGTACTTC. Protein sequence: CASSHLRDRVNEQYF.

This clonotype has just a few counts. This chain connects TRBV11-2 to TRBJ1-2, with 9 nucleotides matching TRBD1. V lost 3 bases and J lost 5; bases outside the gene matches: 1. This CDR3 has 13 residues. The V gene's germline CDR1 is SGHAT and CDR2 FQNNGV. CDR3 region: CASSFGTGYGYTF. CDR3 nucleotides: TGTGCCAGCAGCTTTGGGACAGGGTATGGCTACACCTTC. The variable domain in full, completed from reference TRBV11-2 and TRBJ1-2, reads EAGVAQSPRYKIIEKRQSVAFWCNPISGHATLYWYQQILGQGPKLLIQFQNNGVVDDSQLPKDRFSAERLKGVDSTLKIQPAKLEDSAVYLCASSFGTGYGYTFGSGTRLTVV.

This chain links TRBV19 with TRBJ2-1, with TRBD1 as a possible D gene (5 bases). Trimming cost V 5 bases and J 3 bases, with 14 bases left between them. The CDR3 contains 15 residues. Germline V lookup: CDR1 LNHDA, CDR2 SQIVND (reference sequence). The CDR3 region is CASSRQGNNYNEQFF. CDR3 in DNA: TGTGCCAGTAGTCGCCAGGGCAACAACTACAATGAGCAGTTCTTC.

This clonotype was counted ten times or more. This chain joins TRBV12-3 or TRBV12-4 and TRBJ2-1; 9 bases line up with TRBD2. Germline trimming cut 3 bases from V and 4 bases from J; bases unmatched to any gene: 4. This CDR3 has 15 amino acids. CDR3 bases: TGTGCCAGCAGTTTTTGGGGACTAGCTTACAATGAGCAGTTCTTC. This gives the protein CASSFWGLAYNEQFF.

This clonotype was observed a handful of times. This sequence joins TRBV27 and TRBJ2-7; D possibly matches TRBD1 or TRBD2 (6 bases each). The CDR3 is made up of 15 amino acids. The germline V gene has CDR1 MNHEY and CDR2 SMNVEV (reference sequence). Trimming took off 2 bases at V and 0 bases at J, with 11 bases between the two ends. Written as DNA, the CDR3 is TGTGCCAGCAGTTTAGGGGGGCCCGCCTCCTACGAGCAGTACTTC. Translating it yields CASSLGGPASYEQYF.

This chain links TRBV24-1 with TRBJ2-3, with unresolved D. V was shortened by 9 bases and J by 2 bases, with 11 bases between the two germline ends. The V gene's germline CDR1 is KGHDR and CDR2 SFDVKD. This CDR3 has 13 residues. The CDR3 loop is CATERANTDTQYF. CDR3 nucleotides: TGTGCCACCGAAAGGGCGAACACAGATACGCAGTATTTT.